This entry lists 30 T cell receptor beta chains sequenced from one sample in a study of regulatory T cells in long-lasting Graves disease. Time point of the sample: newly diagnosed GD, antithyroid drugs for less than 3 months. From RNA extracted from PBMCs, the TCR library was made. Library construction for TCR beta used iRepertoire HTBI primers and Arm-PCR of CDR3 regions. A single record per CDR3 protein comes from TCRdb applying MiXCR to the multiplex PCR reads. The table has 400,000 to 500,000 distinct CDR3 sequences, 15% seen once; the top ten hold over 7.5%. The same specimen was also included in a second study, on T cells in Graves' hyperthyroidism and ophthalmopathy.

Material: peripheral blood mononuclear cells (PBMCs), obtained at new diagnosis, from a patient treated with antithyroid drugs. The source of these receptors is a woman in her thirties or forties with Graves disease.

This clonotype has a handful of counts. The gene calls are TRBV6-2 or TRBV6-3 and TRBJ2-1, with a possible D match to TRBD2 (6 bases). The CDR3 has 15 residues. Between the trimmed V and J ends, which lost 2 bases and 5 bases, there was a span of 13 bases. Per germline, CDR1 MNHEY and CDR2 SVGEGT. The CDR3 DNA follows: TGTGCCAGCAGTTACAGGCTAGCGACCCACAATGAGCAGTTCTTC. Translation gives CASSYRLATHNEQFF.

The chain has TRBV5-4 and TRBJ2-2, with 8 bases fitting TRBD1. CDR1 and CDR2 (germline): SGHNT, YYREEE (reference sequence). The J segment lost 4 bases and the V segment lost 5 bases, leaving 7 bases of the junction unmatched. This CDR3 comprises 15 residues. The CDR3 sequence is CASRPYDRGTGELFF. The CDR3 coding sequence is TGTGCCAGCAGACCCTATGACAGGGGCACCGGGGAGCTGTTTTTT.

This clonotype occurred many times. At one boundary the junction diverges from the germline segment, which might be a read error. This sequence joins TRBV7-7 and TRBJ2-3, with TRBD1 identical over 9 bases. The CDR3 length is 15 residues. Germline V CDR1 and CDR2: SSHAT, FNYEAQ (reference sequence). CDR3 DNA sequence: TGTGCTAGCAGCCAGGGACAGGGTGGCACAGATACGCAGTATTTT. It codes for CASSQGQGGTDTQYF.

This clonotype was recorded at least ten times. The chain carries TRBV29-1 and TRBJ1-2, with D perhaps TRBD1 (6 bases). Per the germline V gene, CDR1 is SQVTM and CDR2 is ANQGSEA. Trimming cost V 1 base and J 7 bases, with 16 bases left between them. CDR3 length equals 14 residues. DNA for the CDR3: TGCAGCGTTGAAGGAGTGGGGGCCGCCGGTGGCTACACCTTC. The encoded protein is CSVEGVGAAGGYTF.

This clonotype was seen repeatedly, ten times or more. The chain is built from TRBV10-2 and TRBJ2-3; TRBD2 matches at 13 bases. This CDR3 has 16 amino acids. The J segment lost 5 bases and the V segment lost 4 bases, leaving 6 bases of the junction unmatched. In germline, CDR1 is WSHSY, CDR2 SAAADI. The CDR3: CASSVGLAGTVDTQYF. As DNA, the CDR3 is TGCGCCAGCAGTGTGGGACTAGCGGGAACGGTAGATACGCAGTATTTT.

In its sample, this clonotype was seen many times. The V gene is TRBV5-1, the J gene TRBJ2-7; 12 nucleotides align to TRBD2. Germline V lookup: CDR1 SGHRS, CDR2 YFSETQ. The CDR3 is 16 residues long. V lost 1 base, J lost 3 bases, and 5 bases stayed unmatched. The CDR3 spells CASSLTPGLAGYEQYF. The CDR3 nucleotides read TGCGCCAGCAGCTTGACACCGGGACTAGCGGGCTACGAGCAGTACTTC.

This clonotype has a count of ten or more. The chain links TRBV9 to TRBJ1-1; D call uncertain. V lost 0 bases, J lost 4 bases, and 16 bases lay in between. Germline CDR1 SGDLS, CDR2 YYNGEE. The CDR3 consists of 16 residues. The CDR3 region is CASSVGGGSMGTEAFF. In nucleotides, the CDR3 is TGTGCCAGCAGCGTAGGGGGAGGGAGTATGGGCACTGAAGCTTTCTTT.

The chain is built from TRBV5-4 and TRBJ2-2, with TRBD2 matching 11 bases. The CDR3 is made up of 16 amino acids. Germline lookup yields CDR1 SGHNT and CDR2 YYREEE (reference sequence). Germline trimming cut 4 bases from V and 6 bases from J; bases unmatched to any gene: 8. Written as DNA, the CDR3 is TGTGCCAGCAGCAATACTAGCGGGAGCGAGGCCGGGGAGCTGTTTTTT. It specifies CASSNTSGSEAGELFF.

This clonotype has ten or more counts. The chain links TRBV7-2 to TRBJ2-7; D may be TRBD1 or TRBD2 (5 bases each). From germline, CDR1 is SGHTA and CDR2 FQGNSA. This CDR3 has 14 residues. Between the trimmed V and J ends, which lost 6 bases and 3 bases, there was a span of 15 bases. As DNA, the CDR3 is TGTGCCAGCAGAACTACCGGGACGAGCTACGAGCAGTACTTC. Translation gives CASRTTGTSYEQYF.

This clonotype was counted at least ten times. This chain joins TRBV6-1 and TRBJ1-1; D possibly corresponds to TRBD1 (5 bases). Germline CDR1 MNHNS, CDR2 SASEGT. This CDR3 contains 14 residues. V was shortened by 5 bases and J by 1 base, with 11 bases between the two germline ends. CDR3 region: CASSQGLGNTEAFF. In nucleotides, the CDR3 is TGTGCCAGCAGTCAGGGTCTCGGGAACACTGAAGCTTTCTTT.

The CDR3 region is CASSYTNRAPNAAFF. DNA of the CDR3: TGTGCCAGCAGTTACACAAACCGGGCCCCAAACGCAGCTTTCTTT. This chain uses TRBV6-2 or TRBV6-3 with TRBJ1-1; D unresolved. The CDR3 loop spans 15 amino acids. CDR1 is MNHEY and CDR2 is SVGEGT in the germline V gene. V was trimmed by 2 bases and J by 10 bases, leaving 20 bases between them.

Ten or more counts support this clonotype. This rearrangement joins TRBV11-2 to TRBJ1-6, with 7 bases aligning to TRBD1. V trimming: 3 bases; J trimming: 7 bases; junction bases outside the gene matches: 6. The CDR3 extends over 15 amino acids. Per the germline V gene, CDR1 is SGHAT and CDR2 is FQNNGV. CDR3 sequence (DNA): TGTGCCAGCAGCTTTCAACAGGGGTGGAATTCACCCCTCCACTTT. Protein: CASSFQQGWNSPLHF.

The sample holds many counts of this clonotype. The chain carries TRBV6-2 or TRBV6-3 and TRBJ2-1; D might be TRBD2 (7 bases). From germline, CDR1 is MNHEY and CDR2 SVGEGT. Trimming shortened V by 0 bases and J by 7 bases, and 16 bases separated the two germline ends. The CDR3 is 16 residues long. This chain's CDR3 is CASSYSMIEGGNEQFF. CDR3 nucleotides: TGTGCCAGCAGTTACTCGATGATAGAGGGGGGGAATGAGCAGTTCTTC.

This clonotype turned up a few times. J is TRBJ2-3 and V is TRBV28; 8 positions match TRBD2. The V gene end was trimmed by 6 bases and the J gene end by 7 bases; junction bases not matched to a gene: 6. Germline V gene lookup returns CDR1 MDHEN and CDR2 SYDVKM. This CDR3 contains 13 residues. The CDR3 reads CASSLAGRNTQYF. CDR3 nucleotides: TGTGCCAGCAGCCTAGCGGGCCGGAATACGCAGTATTTT. Filled out from reference TRBV28 and TRBJ2-3, the complete variable domain reads DVKVTQSSRYLVKRTGEKVFLECVQDMDHENMFWYRQDPGLGLRLIYFSYDVKMKEKGDIPEGYSVSREKKERFSLILESASTNQTSMYLCASSLAGRNTQYFGPGTRLTVL.

In its sample, this clonotype was seen a few times. The CDR3, as DNA: TGTGCCAGTAGGACGGACAGGTACGGGGAGCAGTACTTC. It yields the protein CASRTDRYGEQYF. The chain links TRBV19 to TRBJ2-7; TRBD1 agrees at 7 bases. J gave up 7 bases and V 6 bases, and 9 bases lay outside the gene matches. Per the germline V gene, CDR1 is LNHDA and CDR2 is SQIVND (reference sequence). This CDR3 contains 13 residues.

This clonotype was observed many times. This chain links TRBV5-5 with TRBJ2-1; no clear D. This CDR3 spans 13 amino acids. The germline V gene encodes CDR1 SGHKS and CDR2 YYEKEE (reference sequence). With 4 bases removed from V and 9 bases from J, the gap between germline ends came to 14 bases. CDR3 DNA: TGTGCCAGCAGCCCGAGGCCCACGAGTGAGCAGTTCTTC. Amino acid sequence: CASSPRPTSEQFF.

This clonotype was observed at least ten times. The CDR3 DNA is TGTGCCATCAGTGAAGGGGGCGCATTCCAAGAGACCCAGTACTTC. The encoded protein is CAISEGGAFQETQYF. V usage is TRBV10-3 and J usage is TRBJ2-5; 7 bases match TRBD1. The CDR3 runs 15 residues. The V gene end was trimmed by 3 bases and the J gene end by 1 base; junction bases not matched to a gene: 5. Germline-derived CDR1 and CDR2 are ENHRY and SYGVKD.

The table lists this clonotype with many counts. The chain recombines TRBV5-1 with TRBJ2-2, with a possible D match to TRBD1 (6 bases). V lost 3 bases and J lost 16, with 16 bases in between. The CDR3 has 12 amino acids. The germline V gene has CDR1 SGHRS and CDR2 YFSETQ. The CDR3 region has the DNA TGCGCCAGCAGCTCCGGGGAACAGGGTTGGTTTTTT. Protein product: CASSSGEQGWFF.

This clonotype was seen a handful of times. The V and J genes are TRBV24-1 and TRBJ2-1, with TRBD1 identical over 8 bases. The germline V gene has CDR1 KGHDR and CDR2 SFDVKD. V was pared by 2 bases and J by 4 bases, with 6 bases of the junction left unmatched. The CDR3 sequence is 16 residues long. This chain's CDR3 is CATSDSDRGVYNEQFF. Written as DNA, the CDR3 is TGTGCCACCAGTGATTCAGACAGGGGAGTTTACAATGAGCAGTTCTTC.

This clonotype came up many times. The chain carries TRBV24-1 and TRBJ1-5; TRBD1 aligns across 7 bases. V shed 3 bases, J shed 9 bases, and the junction held 13 bases outside the gene matches. The CDR3 sequence is 16 residues long. Germline lookup yields CDR1 KGHDR and CDR2 SFDVKD. DNA for the CDR3: TGTGCCACCAGTGATGCACTCCGGGACAGCCGGCCGCCCCAGCATTTT. Protein: CATSDALRDSRPPQHF.

Ten or more counts support this clonotype. One junction end does not reproduce the germline sequence, and a read error may be involved. This chain uses TRBV7-8 with TRBJ2-5; possibly TRBD2 for D (5 bases). CDR3 length equals 16 residues. Germline CDR1 reads SGHVS; CDR2 reads FQNEAQ. The CDR3 loop is CASINPYPGGQESQYF. DNA for the CDR3: TGTGCCAGTATAAACCCCTACCCCGGAGGCCAAGAGAGCCAGTACTTC.

This clonotype was detected only a few times. The V and J genes are TRBV7-8 and TRBJ1-4, with a possible D match to TRBD1 (6 bases). Germline assignment: CDR1 SGHVS and CDR2 FQNEAQ. The CDR3 runs to 12 residues. Trimming pared 5 bases from V and 7 bases from J, leaving 8 bases between. The CDR3 is CASSTDSEKLFF. The CDR3 DNA follows: TGTGCCAGCAGCACGGACAGTGAAAAACTGTTTTTT.

This clonotype was observed many times. The V call is TRBV3-1, the J call TRBJ2-5; D remains ambiguous. Germline loops: CDR1 LGHDT, CDR2 YNNKEL (reference sequence). The CDR3 is 15 residues long. The V end lost 1 base, the J end lost 2 bases, and 11 bases lay between the germline ends. The DNA for the CDR3 is TGTGCCAGCAGCCAAGGAGTAATACTACAAGAGACCCAGTACTTC. This codes for CASSQGVILQETQYF.

There are many counts of this clonotype. The chain has TRBV4-1 and TRBJ2-7; 10 bases match TRBD2. The CDR3 sequence is 14 residues long. With V trimmed by 4 bases and J by 5 bases, 5 bases remained unmatched. Germline-derived CDR1 and CDR2 are MGHRA and YSYEKL. CDR3 region: CASSPGLAVDEQYF. The CDR3 bases are TGCGCCAGCAGCCCCGGACTAGCGGTCGACGAGCAGTACTTC.

This clonotype has a count of ten or more. The chain recombines TRBV12-3 or TRBV12-4 with TRBJ2-5, with TRBD2 matching 7 bases. The CDR3 has 12 residues. The trim removed 4 bases at V and 12 bases at J, leaving 8 bases unmatched. DNA of the CDR3: TGTGCCAGCAGTTCGACGACGGGGAGGGAGTACTTC. Translating gives CASSSTTGREYF.

The V call is TRBV19, the J call TRBJ2-7, with a tentative D call TRBD2 (5 bases). The CDR3 runs 14 residues. Germline V CDR1 and CDR2: LNHDA, SQIVND (reference sequence). Trimming shortened V by 10 bases and J by 1 base, and 17 bases separated the two germline ends. CDR3 sequence: CATSAGGSSYEQYF. DNA for the CDR3: TGTGCCACCAGTGCGGGTGGGTCTTCCTACGAGCAGTACTTC. The full variable domain, in which reference TRBV19 and TRBJ2-7 provide the parts outside the CDR3, is DGGITQSPKYLFRKEGQNVTLSCEQNLNHDAMYWYRQDPGQGLRLIYYSQIVNDFQKGDIAEGYSVSREKKESFPLTVTSAQKNPTAFYLCATSAGGSSYEQYFGPGTRLTVT.

This clonotype occurred many times. The rearrangement joins TRBV5-1 to TRBJ2-5; 10 positions match TRBD2. V lost 9 bases, J lost 5 bases, and 10 bases stayed unmatched. Germline loops: CDR1 SGHRS, CDR2 YFSETQ. The CDR3 runs to 14 residues. CDR3 sequence reads: CATRTSGHEETQYF. In DNA form, the CDR3 reads TGCGCCACTCGGACTAGCGGACACGAGGAGACCCAGTACTTC.

This sequence joins TRBV27 and TRBJ1-2; D is unclear. The CDR3 contains 13 residues. The germline V gene encodes CDR1 MNHEY and CDR2 SMNVEV (reference sequence). The ends were cut back, 4 bases at V and 0 bases at J, with 6 bases in the middle. The CDR3 here is CASSYGPNYGYTF. For the CDR3, the DNA is TGTGCCAGCAGTTACGGCCCTAACTATGGCTACACCTTC.

This clonotype was found many times. This sequence joins TRBV20-1 and TRBJ2-1; TRBD2 agrees at 10 bases. The V and J ends lost 1 base and 9 bases, in that order; junction bases with no gene match: 12. Germline V gives CDR1 DFQATT, CDR2 SNEGSKA (reference sequence). The CDR3 covers 16 residues. The CDR3 DNA follows: TGCAGTGCTAGAGTGGGGAGCGGGAGGGCCCAGGGTGAGCAGTTCTTC. Translating it yields CSARVGSGRAQGEQFF.

The rearrangement links TRBV29-1 to TRBJ2-3; D might be TRBD1 or TRBD2, each matching 5 bases. The CDR3 spans 16 residues. The ends were cut back, 7 bases at V and 4 bases at J, with 24 bases in the middle. The V gene's germline CDR1 is SQVTM and CDR2 ANQGSEA. In DNA, the CDR3 is TGCAGCGCTGGGGCGGGCTCGTCCCGATCCTCAGATACGCAGTATTTT. Residues: CSAGAGSSRSSDTQYF.